The 5 T cell receptor beta chains reported below all come from one sample, sequenced in a study of T cells in tumors after PD-1 blockade. Some clones are missing from TCRdb's copy, which holds only in-frame ones; the method was immunoSEQ multiplex PCR. The sample carries about 15,000 clones, around 80% recorded once. The sample here was PBMCs, taken after anti-PD-1 treatment. The receptors were sampled from a human donor with basal cell carcinoma.

This chain joins TRBV14 and TRBJ1-1, with no clear D. The germline V gene has CDR1 SGHDN and CDR2 FVKESK. V lost 2 bases to trimming and J lost 8 bases, with 9 bases between them. The CDR3 has 12 amino acids. CDR3 amino acids: CASSQSSVEAFF. The CDR3 region has the DNA TGTGCCAGCAGCCAAAGTTCCGTGGAAGCTTTCTTT.

The V gene is TRBV4-2, the J gene TRBJ2-4, with TRBD2 matching 10 bases. CDR3 size: 15 residues. Trimming removed 2 bases from V and 3 bases from J; junction bases left unmatched: 1. The germline V gene encodes CDR1 LGHNA and CDR2 YNFKEQ. CDR3 loop: CASSQRLAGKNIQYF. The CDR3 DNA sequence: TGTGCCAGCAGCCAAAGACTAGCGGGCAAAAACATTCAGTACTTC.

V is TRBV19 and J is TRBJ1-6, with D possibly being TRBD1 (5 bases). The CDR3 loop spans 20 amino acids. The germline CDR1 and CDR2 sequences are LNHDA and SQIVND (reference sequence). V gave up 5 bases and J gave up 2 bases, with 25 bases separating them. The CDR3 reads CASSPRTGGKLGPYNSPLHF. The CDR3 bases are TGTGCCAGTAGTCCGAGGACCGGGGGAAAGCTTGGACCCTATAATTCACCCCTCCACTTT.

This rearrangement joins TRBV2 to TRBJ2-4; the match to TRBD2 covers 11 bases. The length of the CDR3 is 18 residues. Trimming took 3 bases from V and 0 from J; bases not matched to a gene: 7. The V gene's germline CDR1 is SNHLY and CDR2 FYNNEI. The CDR3 spells CASSDGVAGGRAKNIQYF. In DNA, the CDR3 is TGTGCCAGCAGTGACGGGGTAGCGGGAGGGAGAGCCAAAAACATTCAGTACTTC.

This chain connects TRBV29-1 to TRBJ2-1; 11 positions agree with TRBD1. V trimming: 7 bases; J trimming: 7 bases; junction bases outside the gene matches: 15. CDR1 and CDR2 from the germline V gene are SQVTM and ANQGSEA. CDR3 length equals 16 residues. The CDR3 DNA follows: TGCAGCGACGACCCCCCCGGACAGGGGGCGCGGAATGAGCAGTTCTTC. It translates to CSDDPPGQGARNEQFF.